What follows are 5 T cell receptor beta chains derived from one specimen sequenced in a study of T cell changes during pregnancy in multiple sclerosis. Sequencing used immunoSEQ multiplex PCR; TCRdb keeps in-frame clones, though not all of them. This sample carries 50,000 to 65,000 clones, around 92% of them seen once, and the ten largest clones take over 0.8%. Here the sequenced sample was peripheral blood, taken in the first trimester of pregnancy. All receptors come from a female donor with multiple sclerosis, enrolled in a pregnancy study.

The CDR3 DNA reads as TGTGCCAGCAGCATAGCGGGGGGGCGTGACGAGCAGTACTTC. Protein product: CASSIAGGRDEQYF. This chain links TRBV4-2 with TRBJ2-7, with 11 bases lining up with TRBD2. V trimming: 5 bases; J trimming: 5 bases; junction bases outside the gene matches: 5. The CDR3 is 14 amino acids. Germline lookup yields CDR1 LGHNA and CDR2 YNFKEQ.

The chain combines TRBV6-5 with TRBJ2-2, with 8 bases identical to TRBD1. The CDR3 is 13 residues long. From germline, CDR1 is MNHEY and CDR2 SVGAGI. J lost 7 bases, V lost 11 bases, and 9 bases had no gene match. This CDR3 is CAANGQGDGELFF. The CDR3 DNA reads as TGTGCCGCCAACGGACAGGGCGACGGGGAGCTGTTTTTT.

This clone appeared a few times. V and J are TRBV5-6 and TRBJ2-1; 10 bases line up with TRBD1. Germline lookup yields CDR1 SGHDT and CDR2 YYEEEE. Trimming at V came to 4 bases and at J to 7 bases, leaving 8 bases not matched to a gene. This CDR3 spans 15 amino acids. The DNA for the CDR3 is TGTGCCAGCAGCCCAGACAGGGGGCGTGCGAATGAGCAGTTCTTC. Translation gives CASSPDRGRANEQFF. Together with reference TRBV5-6 and TRBJ2-1, the CDR3 gives the full variable domain: DAGVTQSPTHLIKTRGQQVTLRCSPKSGHDTVSWYQQALGQGPQFIFQYYEEEERQRGNFPDRFSGHQFPNYSSELNVNALLLGDSALYLCASSPDRGRANEQFFGPGTRLTVL.

This rearrangement joins TRBV7-3 to TRBJ1-1; D uncertain. The V gene's germline CDR1 is SGHTA and CDR2 FQGTGA. This CDR3 contains 13 residues. V was cut by 5 bases and J by 4 bases, with 11 bases left in between. CDR3 nucleotide sequence: TGTGCCAGCAGCCACGGACTTCTCACTGAAGCTTTCTTT. This encodes CASSHGLLTEAFF.

The chain recombines TRBV5-6 with TRBJ1-1, with a tentative D call TRBD1 (5 bases). CDR1 and CDR2 (germline): SGHDT, YYEEEE. Trimming took 2 bases from V and 5 from J, leaving 16 bases between them. CDR3 length equals 15 residues. DNA for the CDR3: TGTGCCAGCAGCTTCGAACCTCGGGGGGGAACTGAAGCTTTCTTT. Its protein product is CASSFEPRGGTEAFF.